This entry is about one T cell receptor beta chain. Its binding antigen is unknown. No much larger clonotype is one base removed from it; base qualities were not supplied. This sample is drawn from a study of cytomegalovirus exposure and HLA in healthy donors (dated by TCRdb to about 2017). With regard to the full study: According to a later analysis, one platform produced both the roughly 130 validation repertoires and the 670 or so repertoires of the first cohort. High-throughput TCR immunosequencing, statistical association of individual TCRs with disease status, and machine learning were combined to predict cytomegalovirus infection status. The study aimed to test whether signatures of past pathogen exposure could be identified by cataloging public T cell receptors. Besides the first cohort of roughly 640 subjects, a separate validation cohort made up of 120 different subjects was used. What the study reported, not specific to this receptor: Of the cluster scores, roughly 95% were above 0 in a later analysis, which found that TCRs clustered in the first cohort also tended to co-occur in the approximately 110 validation repertoires. Most TCR sequences were observed very rarely across donors, whereas some public TCRs were present in many individuals. In vitro tests confirmed that a few of the cytomegalovirus-associated TCR beta chains recognize cytomegalovirus antigens. A later analysis lacked HLA typing for the validation cohort, so it scored co-occurrence in that cohort across all 120 or so repertoires. Cytomegalovirus status was reported to be diagnosed by the classifier with high specificity and sensitivity in both the original and validation cohorts. According to the authors, the approach could potentially be generalized to other disease states and immunological phenotypes. The study gave a list of 150 to 200 TCR beta chains associated with cytomegalovirus.

Preparation of the library involved the immunoSEQ multiplex PCR assay. The paper's processing steps were these. A statistical classification framework was built for diagnosing cytomegalovirus status from the catalog of TCR beta chain sequences. In TCRdb, the immuneACCESS table is reduced to in-frame sequences with V and J assigned. These tables do not hold every clone; where another copy was compared, an unresolved V gene accounts for under half, and the others remain unexplained. V and J calls and clone size are those listed in that table; D and trimming were worked out from the DNA. The table for this sample lists approximately 300,000 clones; roughly 85% of them were counted only once. 0.7% to 0.85% of the sample rests with the top ten. Donors formed part of the validation cohort, which comprised over a hundred subjects and was distinct from the first cohort of 666 subjects. CDR1 MNHEY and CDR2 SMNVEV are derived from the germline V gene (reference sequence). Including the terminal cysteine and phenylalanine, the CDR3 comprises 17 residues. The sequence is cut down to CDR3 DNA, 51 bases in frame from base 1. Unmatched junction bases come to 8, with V trimmed by 0 bases and J by 6 bases.

This TCR derives from a woman under 30 in good health and CMV-seronegative. The sequencing sample was made of PBMCs. This chain joins TRBV27 to TRBJ2-2, with 9 middle bases fitting TRBD2. The CDR3 region reads CASSLSPGLARAGELFF. The DNA reads TGTGCCAGCAGTTTATCCCCGGGACTAGCAAGAGCCGGGGAGCTGTTTTTT.